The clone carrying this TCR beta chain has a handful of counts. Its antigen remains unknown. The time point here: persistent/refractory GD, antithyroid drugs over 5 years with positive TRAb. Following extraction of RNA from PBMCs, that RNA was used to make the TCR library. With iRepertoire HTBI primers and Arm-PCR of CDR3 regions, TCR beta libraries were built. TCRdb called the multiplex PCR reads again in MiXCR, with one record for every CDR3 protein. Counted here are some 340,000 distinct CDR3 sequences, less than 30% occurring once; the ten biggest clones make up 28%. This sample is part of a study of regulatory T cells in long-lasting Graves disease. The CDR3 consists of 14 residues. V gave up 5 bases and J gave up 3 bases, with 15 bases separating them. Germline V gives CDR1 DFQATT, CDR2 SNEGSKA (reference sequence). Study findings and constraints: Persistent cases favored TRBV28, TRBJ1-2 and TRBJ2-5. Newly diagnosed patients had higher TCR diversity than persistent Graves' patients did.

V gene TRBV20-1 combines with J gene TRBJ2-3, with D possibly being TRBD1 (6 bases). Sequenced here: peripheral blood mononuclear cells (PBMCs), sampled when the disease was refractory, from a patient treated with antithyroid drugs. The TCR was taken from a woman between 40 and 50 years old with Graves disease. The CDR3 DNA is TGCAGTGCTTCCCCCAGGGGCCTGACAGATACGCAGTATTTT. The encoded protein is CSASPRGLTDTQYF.